Listed below are T cell receptor beta chains from one sample, sequenced in a study of blood T cell repertoires in COVID-19. Sequencing used immunoSEQ multiplex PCR; TCRdb keeps in-frame clones, though not all of them. Among 120,000 to 150,000 clones listed, 80% to 90% were seen once. The sequenced material came from peripheral blood. These receptors were obtained from a woman aged 45 to 65 with acute or convalescent COVID-19. The CDR3 runs from the conserved cysteine through the conserved F or W. D genes are given only for firm matches. Size is stated for part of the rows, as once, few or many counts, or as a class when the clone is expanded.

NA	TRBV10-1	TRBJ2-1	TRBD1	TGCGCCAGCTCGGACAGGACAACGTTCAAGGAGTTCTTC	CASSDRTTFKEFF
NA	TRBV12-3/TRBV12-4	TRBJ1-5	NA	TGTGCCAGCAGAATAGGGGGTCAGCCCCAGCATTTT	CASRIGGQPQHF
NA	TRBV9	TRBJ1-1	NA	TGTGCCAGCAGCTATCTTGGGGGGTCGAACACTGAAGCTTTCTTT	CASSYLGGSNTEAFF
NA	TRBV6-5	TRBJ2-5	NA	TGTGCCAGCAGTTCGGTGCGGCGGCTACAAGAGACCCAGTACTTC	CASSSVRRLQETQYF
NA	TRBV15	TRBJ2-7	TRBD2	TGTGCCACCAGCAGAGATAAATTTGGGGGGGACGAGCAGTACTTC	CATSRDKFGGDEQYF
NA	TRBV24-1	TRBJ2-2	TRBD1	TGTGCCACCAGTGCGGGATGGACAGGGGAATCATCCGGGGAGCTGTTTTTT	CATSAGWTGESSGELFF
few	TRBV6-5	TRBJ1-5	NA	TGTGCCAGCAGAGTCCTTGGGGGGAGCAATCAGCCCCAGCATTTT	CASRVLGGSNQPQHF
NA	TRBV6-1	TRBJ1-6	TRBD1	TGTGCCAGCAGTGATAACAGGGGGCTGAGTTCACCCCTCCACTTT	CASSDNRGLSSPLHF
NA	TRBV4-2	TRBJ1-2	TRBD1	TGTGCCAGCAGCCACGTATCAGGGGGTGGCTACACCTTC	CASSHVSGGGYTF
NA	TRBV19	TRBJ2-1	TRBD1	TGTGCCAGTAGTATAGTGTCCCAGGGGGCCTTTAATGAGCAGTTCTTC	CASSIVSQGAFNEQFF
once	TRBV7-6	TRBJ2-1	TRBD1	TGTGCCAGCAGCTTGGACAGGGCTTACAATGAGCAGTTCTTC	CASSLDRAYNEQFF
NA	TRBV6-2/TRBV6-3	TRBJ2-7	NA	TGTGCCAGCAGTTACTCCCAGACTAGCTCCTACGAGCAGTACTTC	CASSYSQTSSYEQYF
NA	TRBV30	TRBJ1-1	NA	TGTGCCTGGCAGGGCACTGAAGCTTTCTTT	CAWQGTEAFF
NA	TRBV10-3	TRBJ2-3	TRBD2	TGTGCCATCATGCGGGGGGTTCCTAACACAGATACGCAGTATTTT	CAIMRGVPNTDTQYF
NA	TRBV2	TRBJ2-1	NA	TGTGCCAGCAGTGACCAGGGTAAAAATGAGCAGTTCTTC	CASSDQGKNEQFF
NA	TRBV6-2/TRBV6-3	TRBJ2-7	NA	TGTGCCAGCAGTTCGACAGTAAACTTCTACGAGCAGTACTTC	CASSSTVNFYEQYF
NA	TRBV10-1	TRBJ2-3	NA	TGCGCCAGCAGTGAGCCGGGACACCCCACAGATACGCAGTATTTT	CASSEPGHPTDTQYF
NA	TRBV7-9	TRBJ1-5	TRBD1	TGTGCCAGCAGCTTTAGTGGACAGGGAAATCAGCCCCAGCATTTT	CASSFSGQGNQPQHF
NA	TRBV5-1	TRBJ1-1	NA	TGCGCCAGCAGCTTGGGGGTTGGGGGCCGGGGCACTGAAGCTTTCTTT	CASSLGVGGRGTEAFF
once	TRBV7-7	TRBJ1-1	TRBD1	TGTGCCAGCAGCTTAGCGGTTATATTGGGGGACAGGAACACTGAAGCTTTCTTT	CASSLAVILGDRNTEAFF
NA	TRBV11-1	TRBJ2-7	TRBD2	TGTGCCAGCAGCCAGAGACTAGCGGGAGGATGGGAGCAGTACTTC	CASSQRLAGGWEQYF
NA	TRBV9	TRBJ2-3	TRBD2	TGTGCCAGCAGCGTCCGGGTCGGGGGGACAGATACGCAGTATTTT	CASSVRVGGTDTQYF
NA	TRBV30	TRBJ2-1	NA	TGTGCCTGGAGTGTCGGGACTCGGAATGAGCAGTTCTTC	CAWSVGTRNEQFF
few	TRBV11-2	TRBJ2-7	TRBD2	TGTGCCAGCAGCTTAGCCGGCGGGAGGGGTTACGAGCAGTACTTC	CASSLAGGRGYEQYF
NA	TRBV6-5	TRBJ1-2	TRBD1	TGTGCCAGCAGGAGGGACGGACAGGGAAACTATGGCTACACCTTC	CASRRDGQGNYGYTF
NA	TRBV14	TRBJ2-3	TRBD2	TGTGCCAGCAGCCTCATATCCCCAGCGGGAGGGCCGGGGACAGATACGCAGTATTTT	CASSLISPAGGPGTDTQYF
NA	TRBV28	TRBJ1-1	NA	TGTGCCAGCAGCCGAGCGTTTACAGGGACTGAAGCTTTCTTT	CASSRAFTGTEAFF
NA	TRBV2	TRBJ2-7	NA	TGTGCCAGCTCTAGGGGATCCGAGCAGTACTTC	CASSRGSEQYF
once	TRBV5-1	TRBJ1-6	NA	TGCGCCAGCAGCTTGGAGGGCCAGGGGAATTCACCCCTCCACTTT	CASSLEGQGNSPLHF
NA	TRBV5-1	TRBJ2-1	TRBD2	TGCGCCAGCAGCCGACTAGCGGGTGCCTACAATGAGCAGTTCTTC	CASSRLAGAYNEQFF
once	TRBV7-8	TRBJ2-7	TRBD2	TGTGCCAGCAGCTTAGCGAGGTCTAGCGGGAACAACGAGCAGTACTTC	CASSLARSSGNNEQYF
NA	TRBV7-9	TRBJ1-4	NA	TGTGCCAGCAGCCCCCTACAGGGTCACTCGATAAAGGATGAAAAACTGTTTTTT	CASSPLQGHSIKDEKLFF
NA	TRBV5-8	TRBJ1-2	NA	TGTGCCAGCAGCTTGGGAGGTCCCTATGGCTACACCTTC	CASSLGGPYGYTF
once	TRBV4-1	TRBJ2-1	NA	TGCGCCAGCAGCCGACAAGAGAGCTCCTACAATGAGCAGTTCTTC	CASSRQESSYNEQFF
NA	TRBV5-1	TRBJ2-1	TRBD2	TGCGCCAGCAGCCCCGGGACTAGCCACAATGAGCAGTTCTTC	CASSPGTSHNEQFF
NA	TRBV3-1/TRBV3-2	TRBJ2-3	TRBD2	TGTGCCAGCAGCCAAGGTAGCGGGAGGGGTACAGATACGCAGTATTTT	CASSQGSGRGTDTQYF
NA	TRBV12-5	TRBJ2-3	NA	TGTGCTAGTGGTCCGACGGGACTCACAGATACGCAGTATTTT	CASGPTGLTDTQYF
once	TRBV7-9	TRBJ1-4	NA	TGTGCCAGCAGCTTCTCAGGGCATGAAAAACTGTTTTTT	CASSFSGHEKLFF
few	TRBV18	TRBJ1-5	NA	TGTGCCAGCTCAACAGGGTACAATCAGCCCCAGCATTTT	CASSTGYNQPQHF
NA	TRBV29-1	TRBJ2-1	TRBD1	TGCAGCGTTGAAGAACTCGGGACAGGGTTTGATGAGCAGTTCTTC	CSVEELGTGFDEQFF
NA	TRBV2	TRBJ1-1	NA	TGTGCCAGCAGTGAAGGGCACCCTCTGAACACTGAAGCTTTCTTT	CASSEGHPLNTEAFF
few	TRBV29-1	TRBJ2-1	NA	TGCAGCGTTAAACCGACCAGCGTTGACAATGAGCAGTTCTTC	CSVKPTSVDNEQFF
NA	TRBV7-3	TRBJ1-1	NA	TGTGCCAGCAGCTTAACGGAAGGGGCTGAAGCTTTCTTT	CASSLTEGAEAFF
NA	TRBV7-9	TRBJ1-2	TRBD1	TGTGCCAGCAGCCTCCAGGGGGCCACTAACTATGGCTACACCTTC	CASSLQGATNYGYTF
NA	TRBV2	TRBJ2-7	TRBD1	TGTGCCAGCAGATACATTCCGACAGGGGTGGCCTACGAGCAGTACTTC	CASRYIPTGVAYEQYF
NA	TRBV19	TRBJ2-1	NA	TGTGCCAGTAGTGGCGGTTATGGGGAGCAGTTCTTC	CASSGGYGEQFF
NA	TRBV7-9	TRBJ1-1	NA	TGTGCCAGCAGCGGAGGGCGAAGCACTGAAGCTTTCTTT	CASSGGRSTEAFF
NA	TRBV5-1	TRBJ2-7	NA	TGCGCCAGCAGCTTGACCCCACGGAGGGAGCAGTACTTC	CASSLTPRREQYF
NA	TRBV29-1	TRBJ2-1	NA	TGCAGCGTTGAAGAGGAGACGGCTTACAATGAGCAGTTCTTC	CSVEEETAYNEQFF
NA	TRBV9	TRBJ2-1	TRBD1	TGTGCCAGCAGCGTAGGAGGGGGCTTCTACAATGAGCAGTTCTTC	CASSVGGGFYNEQFF
NA	TRBV11-2	TRBJ1-1	TRBD1	TGTGCCAGCAGCATATACAGGGGTCCTAAGTTGAACACTGAAGCTTTCTTT	CASSIYRGPKLNTEAFF
NA	TRBV6-6	TRBJ2-7	TRBD2	TGTGCCAGTTTGGCGGGAGAAAACGAGCAGTACTTC	CASLAGENEQYF
NA	TRBV6-5	TRBJ1-5	NA	TGTGCCAGCAGTTACAGGGGTAGCAATCAGCCCCAGCATTTT	CASSYRGSNQPQHF
few	TRBV6-5	TRBJ1-2	NA	TGTGCCAGCAGCTACAGAGGCGTCTATGGCTACACCTTC	CASSYRGVYGYTF
NA	TRBV10-3	TRBJ1-1	NA	TGTGCCATCAGTGCCCAAATGAACACTGAAGCTTTCTTT	CAISAQMNTEAFF
NA	TRBV3-1/TRBV3-2	TRBJ2-7	TRBD2	TGTGCCAGCAGCCAAGGACTAGCGCTCTCCTACGAGCAGTACTTC	CASSQGLALSYEQYF
few	TRBV6-2/TRBV6-3	TRBJ1-1	NA	TGTGCCAGCAGTTACGGGGGGACTGAAGCTTTCTTT	CASSYGGTEAFF
NA	TRBV10-1	TRBJ1-5	NA	TGCGCCAGCAGTTTCAGGGAATCTCAGCCCCAGCATTTT	CASSFRESQPQHF
NA	TRBV18	TRBJ1-2	NA	TGTGCCAGCTCACCAGTTCAACAGGGAAGAAACTATGGCTACACCTTC	CASSPVQQGRNYGYTF